This T cell receptor beta chain was found in a study of shared clonotypes between healthy human individuals. Study summary: Donors were a couple of women and three men aged 18 to 49.

CDR3 length: 11 residues. Trimming took 7 bases from V and 7 from J, leaving 10 bases between them. CDR1 is MNHEY, CDR2 SVGAGI, per germline. On this clone itself: What it binds is unknown.

Sorted-subset replicate PCRs used 150 to 200 ng of genomic DNA. This amount corresponded to 30,000 to 35,000 T cell genomes. Libraries were prepared by immunoSEQ multiplex PCR; TCRdb keeps only in-frame clonotypes and omits some of them. The data hold fewer than 3 million clones, with about nine tenths observed a single time. Points from the study as a whole: Naive subsets generally had larger estimated richness than memory subsets.

Specimen: naive CD4+ T cells from PBMCs. Subset indicated: CD45RA+ positively selected. The gene calls are TRBV6-5 and TRBJ2-5; D gene uncertain. The receptor's source is a man in his late teens or twenties in good health. Some clones in this sample may be carry-over from other donors' samples. This chain's CDR3 is CASTLGVTQYF. The CDR3 bases are TGTGCCAGCACCCTCGGCGTGACCCAGTACTTC.